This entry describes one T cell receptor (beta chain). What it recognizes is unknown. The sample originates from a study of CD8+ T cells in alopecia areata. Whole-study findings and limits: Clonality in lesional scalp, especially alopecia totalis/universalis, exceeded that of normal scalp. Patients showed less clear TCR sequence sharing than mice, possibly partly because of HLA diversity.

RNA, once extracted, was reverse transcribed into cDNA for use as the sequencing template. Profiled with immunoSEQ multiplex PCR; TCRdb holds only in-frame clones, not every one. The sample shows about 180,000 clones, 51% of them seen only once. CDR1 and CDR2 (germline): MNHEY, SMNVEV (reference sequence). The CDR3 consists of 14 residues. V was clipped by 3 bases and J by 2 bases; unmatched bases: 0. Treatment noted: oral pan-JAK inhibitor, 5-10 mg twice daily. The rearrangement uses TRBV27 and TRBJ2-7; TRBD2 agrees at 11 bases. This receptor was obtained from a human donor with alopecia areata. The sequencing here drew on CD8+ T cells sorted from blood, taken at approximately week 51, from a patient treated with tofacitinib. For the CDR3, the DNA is TGTGCCAGCAGTTTTAGCGGGGGGGCCTACGAGCAGTACTTC. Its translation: CASSFSGGAYEQYF.